This entry lists 5 T cell receptor beta chains sequenced from one sample in a study of T-cell reconstitution after alpha-beta-depleted transplantation in children. Unique molecular identifiers were incorporated into the prepared TCRbeta library. TCRdb reanalysed the PCR reads using MiXCR and keeps one entry per CDR3 protein. The data show 500,000 or so distinct CDR3 sequences, about an eighth seen once. Sequenced material: PBMCs, mostly from graft donor cells, taken 180 days after TCRalphabeta/CD19-depleted stem cell transplant. The receptor source for this set is a female patient aged 2-15 years who had a stem cell transplant for aplastic anemia, so the T cells may come from the graft donor.

A remark on this clonotype: A read error may be the cause here, since a much bigger clone is one base away. CDR3 DNA sequence: TGTGCCAGCAGCCGACCCCTACAGGGGGCGAAGTGGCGGGATGAGGGTGACCAGTTCTTC. Encoded protein: CASSRPLQGAKWRDEGDQFF. The chain joins TRBV7-8 to TRBJ2-1; the match to TRBD1 covers 9 bases. CDR1 is SGHVS and CDR2 is FQNEAQ in the germline V gene. The CDR3 extends over 20 amino acids. Trimming cost V 5 bases and J 13 bases; bases outside gene matches: 30.

This clonotype was counted between two and nine times. The CDR3 coding sequence is TGCAGTGCTAGAGGGGGTACGGACCAGCCCCAGCATTTT. It yields the protein CSARGGTDQPQHF. V and J are TRBV20-1 and TRBJ1-5; the D is unclear. Germline values: CDR1 DFQATT, CDR2 SNEGSKA (reference sequence). The CDR3 is 13 residues long. V was pared by 1 base and J by 7 bases, with 11 bases between.

In regard to this clonotype: This likely comes from a read error, as the CDR3 has no conserved phenylalanine or tryptophan at its end. The gene calls are TRBV12-3 or TRBV12-4 and TRBJ2-7; D assignment may be TRBD1 or TRBD2 (5 bases each). The CDR3 loop spans 13 amino acids. V was clipped by 7 bases and J by 4 bases, with 14 bases between them. CDR3 region: CASNGGGPYEQYL. The CDR3 DNA is TGTGCCAGCAATGGGGGTGGCCCTTACGAGCAGTACTTG.

This clonotype was seen a few times. The chain links TRBV11-2 to TRBJ2-7; D ambiguous. V lost 2 bases, J lost 6 bases, and 11 bases lay in between. CDR3 length equals 13 residues. Looked up from germline, CDR1 is SGHAT and CDR2 is FQNNGV. CDR3 DNA sequence: TGTGCCAGCAGCTTACGTTTAAGACCCGAGCAGTACTTC. It yields the protein CASSLRLRPEQYF. Using reference TRBV11-2 and TRBJ2-7 for the parts outside the CDR3, the full variable domain is EAGVAQSPRYKIIEKRQSVAFWCNPISGHATLYWYQQILGQGPKLLIQFQNNGVVDDSQLPKDRFSAERLKGVDSTLKIQPAKLEDSAVYLCASSLRLRPEQYFGPGTRLTVT.

This clonotype was counted only a few times. The CDR3 bases are TGTGCCAGTAGTATAGAACAGAAGACCGGGGAGCTGTTTTTT. Translating gives CASSIEQKTGELFF. The chain employs TRBV19 and TRBJ2-2; no firm D call. Germline V gene sequence: CDR1 LNHDA, CDR2 SQIVND (reference sequence). The CDR3 consists of 14 residues. Trimming cost V 0 bases and J 5 bases, with 7 bases left between them.